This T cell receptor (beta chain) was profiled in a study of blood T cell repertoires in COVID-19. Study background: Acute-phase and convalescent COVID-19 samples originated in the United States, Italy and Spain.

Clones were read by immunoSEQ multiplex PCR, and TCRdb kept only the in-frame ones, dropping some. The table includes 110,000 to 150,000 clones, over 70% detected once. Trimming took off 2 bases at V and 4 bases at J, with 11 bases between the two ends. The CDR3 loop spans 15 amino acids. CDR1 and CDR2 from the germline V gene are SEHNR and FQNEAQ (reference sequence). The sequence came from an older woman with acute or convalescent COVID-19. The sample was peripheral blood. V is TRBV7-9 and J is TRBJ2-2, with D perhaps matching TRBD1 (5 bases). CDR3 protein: CASSLQGTSTGELFF. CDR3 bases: TGTGCCAGCAGCTTACAGGGTACCAGCACCGGGGAGCTGTTTTTT.